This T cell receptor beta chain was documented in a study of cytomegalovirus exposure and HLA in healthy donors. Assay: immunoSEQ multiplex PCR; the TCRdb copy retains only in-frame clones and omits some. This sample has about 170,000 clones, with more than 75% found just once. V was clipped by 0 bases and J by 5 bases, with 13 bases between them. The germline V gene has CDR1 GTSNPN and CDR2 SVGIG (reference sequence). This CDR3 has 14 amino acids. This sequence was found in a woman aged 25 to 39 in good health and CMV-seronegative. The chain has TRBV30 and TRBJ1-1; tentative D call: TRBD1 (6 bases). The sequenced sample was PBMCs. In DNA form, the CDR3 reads TGTGCCTGGAGTGTCAGTTTGAGGGGGACTGAAGCTTTCTTT. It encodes CAWSVSLRGTEAFF.